Following are 5 T cell receptor beta chains from one sample sequenced in a study of blood T cell repertoires in COVID-19. TCRdb's copy holds only in-frame clones and misses some; the assay was immunoSEQ multiplex PCR. The top ten hold roughly 3.4% of the sample, which has about 380,000 clones, around 85% seen once. Sample: peripheral blood. The receptors here all came from a woman between 18 and 29 years old with acute or convalescent COVID-19.

The chain has TRBV6-5 and TRBJ1-2, with 8 bases lining up with TRBD1. V shed 1 base, J shed 7 bases, and the junction held 8 bases outside the gene matches. This CDR3 contains 15 residues. Germline values: CDR1 MNHEY, CDR2 SVGAGI. The CDR3 DNA follows: TGTGCCAGCAGTTACTTGCATGGACAGGGAGTTGGCTACACCTTC. Amino acid sequence: CASSYLHGQGVGYTF.

This chain links TRBV28 with TRBJ2-3; tentatively, D is TRBD2 (5 bases). CDR3 size: 14 residues. V gave up 3 bases and J gave up 4 bases, with 11 bases separating them. Per the germline V gene, CDR1 is MDHEN and CDR2 is SYDVKM. As DNA, the CDR3 is TGTGCCAGCAGTTTTCGGGGTAGGGCAGATACGCAGTATTTT. Translated: CASSFRGRADTQYF.

J is TRBJ2-5 and V is TRBV19; 11 bases map to TRBD2. This CDR3 has 16 residues. The V gene's germline CDR1 is LNHDA and CDR2 SQIVND (reference sequence). Trimming at V came to 7 bases and at J to 5 bases, leaving 12 bases not matched to a gene. The DNA of the CDR3 is TGTGCCAGTAAAGAAAGTAGCGGGAGGGCCGGGGAGACCCAGTACTTC. Translated, it gives CASKESSGRAGETQYF.

This rearrangement joins TRBV2 to TRBJ2-7, with D perhaps matching TRBD1 (6 bases). The CDR3 runs to 13 residues. Germline assignment: CDR1 SNHLY and CDR2 FYNNEI. V lost 3 bases and J 4 bases, leaving 10 bases between the germline ends. The CDR3 is CASSDDRTYEQYF. The CDR3, as DNA: TGTGCCAGCAGTGATGACAGGACTTACGAGCAGTACTTC.

This clone was seen a few times. The J gene is TRBJ1-6, the V gene TRBV27; D gene uncertain. Between the trimmed V and J ends, which lost 5 bases and 7 bases, there was a span of 6 bases. Germline V gene data show CDR1 as MNHEY and CDR2 as SMNVEV (reference sequence). The CDR3 has 12 amino acids. In DNA form, the CDR3 reads TGTGCCAGCAGTCAGAGGAATTCACCCCTCCACTTT. This translates into CASSQRNSPLHF.